A selection of T cell receptor beta chains follows, all from one sample in a study of technical replicates of blood from several donors. Data came from immunoSEQ multiplex PCR; TCRdb stores just in-frame clones and leaves some out. The repertoire includes about 84,000 clones, about 97% of them detected once, and less than 0.2% sits in the top ten. The sample consisted of T cells isolated from PBMCs. These receptors originate from a human donor in good health. Each CDR3 is given with its conserved first and last residue. D genes are given only for firm matches. Clone size appears in some rows only: once, few, many, or a class for an expanded clone.

D	V	size	J	DNA	CDR3
NA	TRBV7-2	NA	TRBJ2-5	TGTGCCAGCAGCTTCCTGGGTCCAGGGTCCCAGTACTTC	CASSFLGPGSQYF
TRBD1	TRBV18	NA	TRBJ1-1	TGTGCCAGCTGTCCACAGGGGGCCTTCATGAACACTGAAGCTTTCTTT	CASCPQGAFMNTEAFF
NA	TRBV4-1	NA	TRBJ2-3	TGCGCCAGCAGCCAAGATAGGAGGGGGGGGCCAGATACGCAGTATTTT	CASSQDRRGGPDTQYF
TRBD2	TRBV7-6	NA	TRBJ2-7	TGTGCCAGCAGCTTAGTGGGACCGGGCGGGAGGAGTCACGAGCAGTACTTC	CASSLVGPGGRSHEQYF
TRBD1	TRBV9	NA	TRBJ1-1	TGTGCCAGCAGCGGAGGACAGGGAGAAACTGAAGCTTTCTTT	CASSGGQGETEAFF
TRBD2	TRBV5-1	NA	TRBJ2-1	TGCGCCAGCAGCAAGACGGGAGGTTGGTCCTACAATGAGCAGTTCTTC	CASSKTGGWSYNEQFF
TRBD1	TRBV11-2	NA	TRBJ2-7	TGTGCCAGCAGCTTAATGGGACAGGTCACCTACGAGCAGTACTTC	CASSLMGQVTYEQYF
NA	TRBV11-3	NA	TRBJ1-3	TGTGCCAGCAGCCCCAACGGCGGGGACTCTGGAAACACCATATATTTT	CASSPNGGDSGNTIYF
TRBD1	TRBV28	NA	TRBJ1-1	TGTGCCAGCAGTTTGGGGACAGTGAACACTGAAGCTTTCTTT	CASSLGTVNTEAFF
TRBD2	TRBV27	NA	TRBJ2-5	TGTGCCAGCAGTCTTCTAGCGGGGGGTGAGACCCAGTACTTC	CASSLLAGGETQYF
TRBD1	TRBV6-5	NA	TRBJ1-1	TGTGCCAGCAACCAGGGGGCGTACACTGAAGCTTTCTTT	CASNQGAYTEAFF
NA	TRBV9	once	TRBJ1-2	TGTGCCAGCAGCGTTGGGTTTGGGGGGTTTGGCTACACCTTC	CASSVGFGGFGYTF
TRBD1	TRBV6-5	NA	TRBJ1-1	TGTGCCAGCCGCAGGGGGACCATGAACACTGAAGCTTTCTTT	CASRRGTMNTEAFF
TRBD1	TRBV9	once	TRBJ2-1	TGTGCCAGCAGCGTAGAGGGGGCGTCCTACAATGAGCAGTTCTTC	CASSVEGASYNEQFF
TRBD2	TRBV12-5	few	TRBJ2-1	TGTGCTAGTGGTTTGGTACTAAGCGGGAGGCACAATGAGCAGTTCTTC	CASGLVLSGRHNEQFF
TRBD1	TRBV27	NA	TRBJ1-5	TGTGCCAGCCGAGGGACAGGGGATTACTCCAATCAGCCCCAGCATTTT	CASRGTGDYSNQPQHF
NA	TRBV28	NA	TRBJ2-7	TGTGCCAGCAGTTTATTCGTGCGGCAGGGGTACGAGCAGTACTTC	CASSLFVRQGYEQYF
NA	TRBV7-9	NA	TRBJ2-1	TGTGCCAGCACCCTTCTAGCGACAAGGTATATCCGCGATGAGCAGTTCTTC	CASTLLATRYIRDEQFF
TRBD1	TRBV4-1	NA	TRBJ2-5	TGCGCCAGCAGCGAGACAGGGGAAGGGGAGACCCAGTACTTC	CASSETGEGETQYF
NA	TRBV29-1	NA	TRBJ1-1	TGCAGCGCTTTAGGGAGGGGTGCTTTCGTGAACACTGAAGCTTTCTTT	CSALGRGAFVNTEAFF
TRBD1	TRBV18	NA	TRBJ2-7	TGTGCCAGCTCAGCGGCCGGCTGGGACAGTAGCTCCTACGAGCAGTACTTC	CASSAAGWDSSSYEQYF
NA	TRBV27	NA	TRBJ2-2	TGTGCCAGCAGTTTGTGGGCAGATCCGAACACCGGGGAGCTGTTTTTT	CASSLWADPNTGELFF
TRBD2	TRBV10-3	NA	TRBJ2-1	TGTGCCGCCCGACTAGCGGGATCCGATGAGCAGTTCTTC	CAARLAGSDEQFF
TRBD2	TRBV4-1	NA	TRBJ2-7	TGCGCCAGCAGCCCACCGGGACTAGCGAGCGAGCAGTACTTC	CASSPPGLASEQYF
NA	TRBV9	NA	TRBJ1-1	TGTGCCAGCAGCGTAGAAGGGGTGAGCACTGAAGCTTTCTTT	CASSVEGVSTEAFF
TRBD1	TRBV10-3	NA	TRBJ1-2	TGTGCCACCCGGACAGGGGATGGCTACACCTTC	CATRTGDGYTF
TRBD2	TRBV6-4	NA	TRBJ2-7	TGTGCCAGCGGAAACCCCCGGACTAGCGGGAGGGCCGTACCTTACGAGCAGTACTTC	CASGNPRTSGRAVPYEQYF
NA	TRBV6-1	NA	TRBJ1-5	TGTGCCACCTCAGGGAATAGCAATCAGCCCCAGCATTTT	CATSGNSNQPQHF
TRBD2	TRBV10-2	NA	TRBJ2-1	TGCGCCAGCAGGCTTCTAGCGGGAGGGCTCAATGAGCAGTTCTTC	CASRLLAGGLNEQFF
NA	TRBV11-1	NA	TRBJ1-3	TGTGCCAGCAGCTTTGGCAGAGGAAACACCATATATTTT	CASSFGRGNTIYF
TRBD2	TRBV4-1	NA	TRBJ2-7	TGCGCCAGCAGCCAAGAGTTCATAGCGGGGGACCACTACGAGCAGTACTTC	CASSQEFIAGDHYEQYF
NA	TRBV18	NA	TRBJ1-5	TGTGCCAGCTCACCATACGGTAGCAATCAGCCCCAGCATTTT	CASSPYGSNQPQHF
TRBD1	TRBV6-4	NA	TRBJ2-1	TGTGCCAGCACTCGAAAATCCGGGACAGGGTTTTACAATGAGCAGTTCTTC	CASTRKSGTGFYNEQFF
TRBD1	TRBV5-4	NA	TRBJ1-2	TGTGCCAGCAGCACCAAACAGGGGGGAAACTATGGCTACACCTTC	CASSTKQGGNYGYTF
NA	TRBV6-5	NA	TRBJ2-1	TGTGCCAGCAGTTACGGAGGACAGACTCAAGAGCAGTTCTTC	CASSYGGQTQEQFF
NA	TRBV5-6	NA	TRBJ2-3	TGTGCCAGCAGCTCCACCAGGGCCACCACAGATACGCAGTATTTT	CASSSTRATTDTQYF
NA	TRBV5-6	NA	TRBJ2-7	TGTGCCAGCAGCTCCACCCAGGAGCAGTACTTC	CASSSTQEQYF
NA	TRBV29-1	NA	TRBJ2-1	TGCAGCGGGGTGGGCGAGGACTTCATATACGGGCCAAGAAGCTCCTACAATGAGCAGTTCTTC	CSGVGEDFIYGPRSSYNEQFF
TRBD2	TRBV6-1	NA	TRBJ2-7	TGTGCCAGCAGATTTGGGGCTAGCGGACCCTACGAGCAGTACTTC	CASRFGASGPYEQYF
TRBD1	TRBV7-7	NA	TRBJ2-2	TGTGCCAGCAGCCCCGGGACAGGGGCCACCGGGGAGCTGTTTTTT	CASSPGTGATGELFF
NA	TRBV2	NA	TRBJ2-5	TGTGCCAGCAGTGAAGCAGAGTCAGGGACCCAGTACTTC	CASSEAESGTQYF
NA	TRBV2	NA	TRBJ1-5	TGTGCCAGCAGTGAAGACAGGGAAGGCCAGCATTTT	CASSEDREGQHF
TRBD1	TRBV18	NA	TRBJ2-7	TGTGCCAGCTCACCCGGGACAGTCTACGAGCAGTACTTC	CASSPGTVYEQYF
NA	TRBV6-1	NA	TRBJ1-5	TGTGCCAGCAGTGAGACAAGTGATCAGCCCCAGCATTTT	CASSETSDQPQHF
TRBD1	TRBV9	NA	TRBJ2-7	TGTGCCAGCAGCGTCGACAGGGCAACCTACGAGCAGTACTTC	CASSVDRATYEQYF
NA	TRBV5-6	NA	TRBJ2-2	TGTGCCAGCAGCTTGAGGCCAGGGAACACCGGGGAGCTGTTTTTT	CASSLRPGNTGELFF